The rows below give T cell receptor beta chains drawn from one sample of a study of blood T cell repertoires in COVID-19. The table came from immunoSEQ multiplex PCR; TCRdb's copy has only in-frame clones and leaves some out. The table includes over 300,000 clones, 86% detected once. Sequenced sample: peripheral blood. The receptors shown here come from a woman in her fifties or sixties with acute or convalescent COVID-19. Each CDR3 is given with its conserved first and last residue. The order of the fields is D gene, J gene, V gene, clone size, CDR3 DNA, CDR3 protein. D genes are given only for firm matches. Clone size, where shown, is once, few, many, or a class for clones that have expanded.

>TRBD2|TRBJ2-1|TRBV7-9|-
TGTGCCAGCAGCTTAGGACTAGCGGACAATGAGCAGTTCTTC
CASSLGLADNEQFF
>TRBD2|TRBJ2-7|TRBV15|-
TGTGCCACCAGCAGAGGCGGGGGAAACTACGAGCAGTACTTC
CATSRGGGNYEQYF
>TRBD2|TRBJ2-1|TRBV5-1|-
TGCGCCAGCAGCCTCGAACGCCAGGGGGCATTACTAGCGGGAGGGCCGAACTCGGACAATGAGCAGTTCTTC
CASSLERQGALLAGGPNSDNEQFF
>-|TRBJ2-3|TRBV28|-
TGTGCCAGCAGTTCCACCACAGGCCCAGATACGCAGTATTTT
CASSSTTGPDTQYF
>-|TRBJ2-2|TRBV19|-
TGTGCCAGTAGGCGCAGCCAACGGGACACATACACCGGGGAGCTGTTTTTT
CASRRSQRDTYTGELFF
>-|TRBJ2-7|TRBV5-8|few
TGTGCCAGCAGCTTGGTCGGGTACTCCTACGAGCAGTACTTC
CASSLVGYSYEQYF
>TRBD1|TRBJ2-1|TRBV27|-
TGTGCCAGCAGTTTATATGGTGGGGGAGGGACAGGGCCTTATACTATCTCCTACAATGAGCAGTTCTTC
CASSLYGGGGTGPYTISYNEQFF
>-|TRBJ1-2|TRBV14|-
TGTGCCAGCAGCCTACCCTGGACAGACTTCTATGGCTACACCTTC
CASSLPWTDFYGYTF
>-|TRBJ2-3|TRBV2|once
TGTGCCAGCAGCCAAATGACAGATACGCAGTATTTT
CASSQMTDTQYF
>-|TRBJ1-2|TRBV5-8|-
TGTGCCAGCAGCCAGCGGGCAGGGTTTGGCTACACCTTC
CASSQRAGFGYTF
>TRBD1|TRBJ2-2|TRBV6-7|once
TGTGCCAGGTCTCTTAGGACAGGGGGCAGAACCGGGGAGCTGTTTTTT
CARSLRTGGRTGELFF
>TRBD1|TRBJ1-1|TRBV3-1/TRBV3-2|-
TGTGCCAGCAGCCCTTATCTTACAGGGGGCACTGAAGCTTTCTTT
CASSPYLTGGTEAFF
>TRBD2|TRBJ2-1|TRBV7-6|-
TGTGCCAGCAGCCTTAGAGCGGGTACTAGCGGGAGGGGCAATGAGCAGTTCTTC
CASSLRAGTSGRGNEQFF
>TRBD1|TRBJ2-7|TRBV19|-
TGTGCCAGCAGTGACAGGGTTATCGACGAGCAGTACTTC
CASSDRVIDEQYF
>TRBD2|TRBJ2-1|TRBV4-1|-
TGCGCCAGCAGCACAGGACTAGCGGGAGATTACAATGAGCAGTTCTTC
CASSTGLAGDYNEQFF
>-|TRBJ2-1|TRBV24-1|-
TGTGCCACCACAGGAACTAGCATAAACAATGAGCAGTTCTTC
CATTGTSINNEQFF
>-|TRBJ2-1|TRBV6-5|-
TGTGCCAGCAGTTACTCCGGGAGCTCCTACAATGAGCAGTTCTTC
CASSYSGSSYNEQFF
>TRBD2|TRBJ2-5|TRBV4-2|-
TGTGCCAGCAGCCAAGGGTCGGCTAGCGGGAGCAAAGAGACCCAGTACTTC
CASSQGSASGSKETQYF
>-|TRBJ1-4|TRBV3-1/TRBV3-2|-
TGTGCCAGCAGCCAGCCCCGGGCTAATGAAAAACTGTTTTTT
CASSQPRANEKLFF
>TRBD1|TRBJ2-7|TRBV6-6|-
TGTGCCAGGGGACAGGGGAACTCCTACGAGCAGTACTTC
CARGQGNSYEQYF
>TRBD2|TRBJ2-1|TRBV28|-
TGTGCCAGCAGTTTAGGCGGGAGCTCCTACAATGAGCAGTTCTTC
CASSLGGSSYNEQFF
>TRBD2|TRBJ2-5|TRBV28|-
TGTGCCAGCAGTCCGTTGGGGCTAGCGGGTCAAGAGACCCAGTACTTC
CASSPLGLAGQETQYF
>TRBD2|TRBJ2-3|TRBV6-2/TRBV6-3|once
TGTGCCAGCAGTTACGGCCTAGCGGGAGCAAGTAAGATCGCAGATACGCAGTATTTT
CASSYGLAGASKIADTQYF
>-|TRBJ1-5|TRBV10-3|-
TGTGCCATCAGTGAGTCGGTAGGGGAAGGTCAGCCCCAGCATTTT
CAISESVGEGQPQHF
>-|TRBJ2-3|TRBV5-1|once
TGCGCCAGCAGCGCGCCTCGTGGGAGGCGACTCACAGATACGCAGTATTTT
CASSAPRGRRLTDTQYF
>TRBD2|TRBJ2-7|TRBV12-3/TRBV12-4|-
TGTGCCACCCGGACTAGCGGGAGTTACGAGCAGTACTTC
CATRTSGSYEQYF
>-|TRBJ2-4|TRBV2|-
TGTGCCAGCAGTGCCCCGGCAAGACTAGCCAAAAACATTCAGTACTTC
CASSAPARLAKNIQYF
>TRBD1|TRBJ1-6|TRBV6-5|once
TGTGCCAGCAGTTACCTAGGACAGGGGAACTCACCCCTCCACTTT
CASSYLGQGNSPLHF
>TRBD1|TRBJ1-2|TRBV4-2|-
TGTGCCAGCAGCCAAGTGGGACAGGGGGCTAACTATGGCTACACCTTC
CASSQVGQGANYGYTF
>TRBD2|TRBJ2-3|TRBV7-2|-
TGTGCCAGCAGCTTAGAACAAGGACTAGCGGGAGGGCCAACAGATACGCAGTATTTT
CASSLEQGLAGGPTDTQYF